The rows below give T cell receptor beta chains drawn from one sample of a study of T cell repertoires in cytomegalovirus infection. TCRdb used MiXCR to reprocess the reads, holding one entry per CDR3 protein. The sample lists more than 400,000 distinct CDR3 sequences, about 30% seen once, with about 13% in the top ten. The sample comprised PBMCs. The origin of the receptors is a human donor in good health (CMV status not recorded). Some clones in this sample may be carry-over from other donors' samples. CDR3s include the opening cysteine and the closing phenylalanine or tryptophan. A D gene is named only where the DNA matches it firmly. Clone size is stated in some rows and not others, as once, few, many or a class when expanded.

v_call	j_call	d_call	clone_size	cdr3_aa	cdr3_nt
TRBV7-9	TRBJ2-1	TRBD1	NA	CASSSVQQGVSYNEQFF	TGTGCCAGCAGCAGTGTCCAACAGGGGGTATCATACAATGAGCAGTTCTTC
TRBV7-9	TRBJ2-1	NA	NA	CASRPRERGLRDEQFF	TGTGCCAGCAGACCACGGGAGAGGGGTTTACGGGATGAGCAGTTCTTC
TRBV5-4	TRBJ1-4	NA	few	CASSQQGGDEKLFF	TGTGCCAGCAGCCAACAGGGCGGGGACGAAAAACTGTTTTTT
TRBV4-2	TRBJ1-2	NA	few	CASSQDKRPANYGYTF	TGTGCCAGCAGCCAAGATAAGAGGCCAGCTAACTATGGCTACACCTTC
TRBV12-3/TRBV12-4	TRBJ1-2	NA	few	CASQPGPNKIDGYTF	TGTGCCAGCCAGCCCGGTCCAAACAAGATAGATGGCTACACCTTC
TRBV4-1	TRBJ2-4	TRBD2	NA	CASSQTRGVGNIQYF	TGTGCCAGCAGCCAGACCCGGGGGGTTGGAAACATTCAGTACTTC
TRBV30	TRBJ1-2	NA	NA	CAWSALQTVNYGYTF	TGTGCCTGGAGTGCTCTCCAGACAGTCAACTATGGCTACACCTTC
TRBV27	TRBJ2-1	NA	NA	CASSPGSPTGGEQFF	TGTGCCAGCAGTCCCGGTAGCCCTACAGGAGGTGAGCAGTTCTTC
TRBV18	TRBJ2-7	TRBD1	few	CASSPPGQGNYEQYF	TGTGCCAGCTCACCACCGGGACAGGGAAACTACGAGCAGTACTTC
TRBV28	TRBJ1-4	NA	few	CASSPGDEKLFF	TGTGCCAGCAGTCCTGGGGATGAAAAACTGTTTTTT
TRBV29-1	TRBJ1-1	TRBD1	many	CSVDFDRANTEAFF	TGCAGCGTTGATTTCGACAGGGCAAACACTGAAGCTTTCTTT
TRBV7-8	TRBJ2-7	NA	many	CASSLVSWGNEQYF	TGTGCCAGCAGCTTAGTCAGTTGGGGGAACGAGCAGTACTTC
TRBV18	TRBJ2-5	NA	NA	CASSRLNGAQETQYF	TGTGCCAGCTCACGACTAAACGGAGCCCAAGAGACCCAGTACTTC
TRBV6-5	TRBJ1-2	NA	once	CASSYDQMGYSYTF	TGTGCCAGCAGTTACGACCAAATGGGTTATAGCTACACCTTC
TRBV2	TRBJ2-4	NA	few	CASSEGGKYIQYF	TGTGCCAGCAGTGAAGGGGGGAAGTACATTCAGTACTTC
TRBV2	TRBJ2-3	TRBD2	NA	CASNPGLAGGSTDTQYF	TGTGCCAGCAATCCGGGACTAGCGGGGGGTAGCACAGATACGCAGTATTTT
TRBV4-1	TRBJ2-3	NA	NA	CASSPDGLWTQYF	TGCGCCAGCAGCCCGGACGGCCTCTGGACGCAGTATTTT
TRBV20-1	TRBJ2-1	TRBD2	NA	CSARSTSGGYNEQFF	TGCAGTGCTAGATCCACTAGCGGGGGTTACAATGAGCAGTTCTTC
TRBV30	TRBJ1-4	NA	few	CAWSRGWGNEKLFF	TGTGCCTGGAGTCGAGGGTGGGGCAATGAAAAACTGTTTTTT
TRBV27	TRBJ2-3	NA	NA	CASSASVTLDTQYF	TGTGCCAGCAGTGCCTCCGTAACCCTAGATACGCAGTATTTT
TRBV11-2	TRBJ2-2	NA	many	CASSLVRGGRTGELFF	TGTGCCAGCAGCTTAGTCAGAGGGGGTCGCACCGGGGAGCTGTTTTTT
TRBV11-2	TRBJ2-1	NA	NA	CASSLSYPVNEQFF	TGTGCCAGCAGCTTATCGTATCCGGTCAATGAGCAGTTCTTC
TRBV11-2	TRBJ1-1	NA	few	CASSLAGFMNTEAFF	TGTGCCAGCAGCTTAGCAGGGTTCATGAACACTGAAGCTTTCTTT
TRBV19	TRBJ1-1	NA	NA	CASRTWTEAFF	TGTGCCAGTAGGACCTGGACTGAAGCTTTCTTT
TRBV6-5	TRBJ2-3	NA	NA	CASSTTGSTDTQYF	TGTGCCAGCAGTACCACAGGGAGCACAGATACGCAGTATTTT
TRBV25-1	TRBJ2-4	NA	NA	CASSVAGENIQYF	TGTGCCAGCAGTGTCGCAGGGGAAAACATTCAGTACTTC
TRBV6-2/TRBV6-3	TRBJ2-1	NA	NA	CASSYSSGGFHNEQFF	TGTGCCAGCAGTTACTCGAGCGGCGGCTTCCACAATGAGCAGTTCTTC
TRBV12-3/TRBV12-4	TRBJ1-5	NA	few	CASSKDGLSNQPQHF	TGTGCCAGCAGTAAGGACGGACTTAGCAATCAGCCCCAGCATTTT
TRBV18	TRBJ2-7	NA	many	CASSPQLLDHPIQYF	TGTGCCAGCTCCCCGCAGCTCCTAGACCATCCTATCCAGTACTTC
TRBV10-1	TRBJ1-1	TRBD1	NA	CASRQGLDTEAFF	TGCGCCAGCCGACAGGGGTTGGACACTGAAGCTTTCTTT
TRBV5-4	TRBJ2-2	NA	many	CASSLGITGANTGELFF	TGTGCCAGCAGCCTTGGGATTACAGGAGCGAACACCGGGGAGCTGTTTTTT
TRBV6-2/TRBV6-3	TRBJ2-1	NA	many	CASSYSKGGDYNEQFF	TGTGCCAGCAGTTACTCGAAAGGCGGAGACTACAATGAGCAGTTCTTC
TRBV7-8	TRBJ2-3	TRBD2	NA	CASSLATSGEPTDTQYF	TGTGCCAGCAGCTTAGCGACTAGCGGGGAACCCACAGATACGCAGTATTTT
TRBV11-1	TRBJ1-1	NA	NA	CASNSGGWTEAFF	TGTGCCAGCAACTCGGGTGGTTGGACTGAAGCTTTCTTT
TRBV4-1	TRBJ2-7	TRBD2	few	CASSHPAGGSYEQYF	TGCGCCAGCAGCCACCCAGCGGGAGGCTCCTACGAGCAGTACTTC
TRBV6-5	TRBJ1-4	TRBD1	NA	CASSSGQGVFHEKLFF	TGTGCCAGCAGTTCCGGACAGGGTGTCTTTCATGAAAAACTGTTTTTT
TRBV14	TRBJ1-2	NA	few	CASSQSFGGNYGYTF	TGTGCCAGCAGCCAATCGTTCGGGGGAAACTATGGCTACACCTTC
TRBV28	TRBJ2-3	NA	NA	CASSRTVLAGEQYF	TGTGCCAGCAGCCGGACTGTCCTCGCCGGGGAGCAGTATTTT
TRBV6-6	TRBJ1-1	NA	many	CASSYSIVGSGNTEAFF	TGTGCCAGCAGTTACTCGATCGTTGGTTCTGGGAACACTGAAGCTTTCTTT
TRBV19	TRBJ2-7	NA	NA	CASAADSLYEQYF	TGTGCCAGTGCCGCGGACAGCCTATACGAGCAGTACTTC
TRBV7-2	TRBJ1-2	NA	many	CASSLGDKYYGYTF	TGTGCCAGCAGCTTAGGGGACAAGTACTATGGCTACACCTTC
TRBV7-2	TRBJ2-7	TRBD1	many	CASSLGGQGLKQYF	TGTGCCAGCAGCTTAGGGGGACAGGGCTTAAAGCAGTACTTC
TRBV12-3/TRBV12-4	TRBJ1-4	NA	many	CASSLGQPEKLFF	TGTGCCAGCAGTTTAGGACAGCCTGAAAAACTGTTTTTT
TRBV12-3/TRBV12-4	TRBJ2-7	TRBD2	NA	CASSYLSSGGYEQYF	TGTGCCAGCAGTTACCTTTCGTCGGGAGGCTACGAGCAGTACTTC
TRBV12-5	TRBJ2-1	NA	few	CASGGVGNEQFF	TGTGCTAGTGGTGGTGTCGGTAATGAGCAGTTCTTC
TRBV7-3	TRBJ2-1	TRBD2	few	CASSSASGSFNEQFF	TGTGCCAGCAGCTCCGCTAGCGGGAGTTTCAATGAGCAGTTCTTC
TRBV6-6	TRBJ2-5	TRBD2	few	CASSTRTSPETQYF	TGTGCCAGCAGTACCCGGACTAGCCCAGAGACCCAGTACTTC
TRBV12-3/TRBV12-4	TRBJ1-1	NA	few	CASSFQGENTEAFF	TGTGCCAGCAGTTTCCAGGGTGAGAACACTGAAGCTTTCTTT
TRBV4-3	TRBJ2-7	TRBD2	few	CASSQQLAGGRNEQYF	TGCGCCAGCAGCCAACAACTAGCGGGAGGGCGTAACGAGCAGTACTTC
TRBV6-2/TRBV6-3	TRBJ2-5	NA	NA	CASSYLPQYF	TGTGCCAGCAGTTACCTTCCCCAGTACTTC
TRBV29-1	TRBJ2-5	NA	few	CSVVTHQETQYF	TGCAGCGTTGTGACTCACCAAGAGACCCAGTACTTC
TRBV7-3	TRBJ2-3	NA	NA	CASSYRIIDTQYF	TGTGCCAGCAGCTACAGAATCATAGATACGCAGTATTTT
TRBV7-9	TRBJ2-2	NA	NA	CASSSTTTGELFF	TGTGCCAGCAGCTCGACTACTACCGGGGAGCTGTTTTTT
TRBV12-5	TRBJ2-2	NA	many	CASGHIGELFF	TGTGCTAGTGGTCATATTGGGGAGCTGTTTTTT
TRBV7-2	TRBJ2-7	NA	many	CASSPYNSYEQYF	TGTGCCAGCAGCCCGTATAACTCGTACGAGCAGTACTTC
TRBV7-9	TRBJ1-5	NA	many	CASPSTGSSQPQHF	TGTGCCAGCCCTTCGACGGGGAGCAGTCAGCCCCAGCATTTT
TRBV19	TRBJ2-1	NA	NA	CASSMREFNEQFF	TGTGCCAGTAGTATGCGGGAATTCAATGAGCAGTTCTTC
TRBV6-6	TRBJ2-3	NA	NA	CASSYSSVDWDSLTDTQYF	TGTGCCAGCAGTTACAGTTCGGTCGATTGGGACTCTCTCACAGATACGCAGTATTTT
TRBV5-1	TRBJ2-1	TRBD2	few	CASSSRLAASGNEQFF	TGCGCCAGCAGCTCCCGACTAGCGGCGTCAGGCAATGAGCAGTTCTTC